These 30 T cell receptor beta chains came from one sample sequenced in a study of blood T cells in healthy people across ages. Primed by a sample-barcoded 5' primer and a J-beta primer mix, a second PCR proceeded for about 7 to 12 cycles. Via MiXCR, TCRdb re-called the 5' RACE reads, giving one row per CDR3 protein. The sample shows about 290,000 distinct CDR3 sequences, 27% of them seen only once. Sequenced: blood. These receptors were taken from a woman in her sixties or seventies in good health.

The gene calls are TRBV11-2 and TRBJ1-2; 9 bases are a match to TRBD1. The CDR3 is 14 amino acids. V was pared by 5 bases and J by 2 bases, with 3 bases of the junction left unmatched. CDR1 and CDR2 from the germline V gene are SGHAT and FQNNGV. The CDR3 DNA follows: TGTGCCAGCAGCCATGACAGGGGGAACTATGGCTACACCTTC. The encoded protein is CASSHDRGNYGYTF.

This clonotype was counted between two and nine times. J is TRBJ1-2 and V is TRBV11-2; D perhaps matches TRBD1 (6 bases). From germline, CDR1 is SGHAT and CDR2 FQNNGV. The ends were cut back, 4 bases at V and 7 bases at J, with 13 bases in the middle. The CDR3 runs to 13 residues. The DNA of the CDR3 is TGTGCCAGCAGCTCCGTCCAAGGGGGTGGCTACACCTTC. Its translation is CASSSVQGGGYTF.

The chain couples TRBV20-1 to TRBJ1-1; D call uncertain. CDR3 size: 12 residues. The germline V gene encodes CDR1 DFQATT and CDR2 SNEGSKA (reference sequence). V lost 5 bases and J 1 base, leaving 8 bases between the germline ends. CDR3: CSAPHRNTEAFF. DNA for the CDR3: TGCAGTGCTCCCCACCGGAACACTGAAGCTTTCTTT.

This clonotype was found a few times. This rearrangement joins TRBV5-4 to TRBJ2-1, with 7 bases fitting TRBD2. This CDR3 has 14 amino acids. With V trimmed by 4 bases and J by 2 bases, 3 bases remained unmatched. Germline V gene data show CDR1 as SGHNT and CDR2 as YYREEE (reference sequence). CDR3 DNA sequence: TGTGCCAGCAGCACCGGGACTACCTACAATGAGCAGTTCTTC. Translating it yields CASSTGTTYNEQFF.

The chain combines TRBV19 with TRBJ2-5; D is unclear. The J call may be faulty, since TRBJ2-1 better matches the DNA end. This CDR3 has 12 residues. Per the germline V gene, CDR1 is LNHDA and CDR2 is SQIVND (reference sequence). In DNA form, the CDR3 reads TGTGCCAGTAATAGGAGTACGAATGAGCAGTTCTTC. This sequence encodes CASNRSTNEQFF.

The CDR3 spells CSASNSGQETQYF. As DNA, the CDR3 is TGCAGTGCTAGTAATAGCGGACAAGAGACCCAGTACTTC. The genes are TRBV20-1 and TRBJ2-5; a weak D match, TRBD2 (6 bases). Germline V gives CDR1 DFQATT, CDR2 SNEGSKA (reference sequence). Trimming took 3 bases from V and 2 from J, leaving 10 bases between them. The CDR3 is 13 residues long.

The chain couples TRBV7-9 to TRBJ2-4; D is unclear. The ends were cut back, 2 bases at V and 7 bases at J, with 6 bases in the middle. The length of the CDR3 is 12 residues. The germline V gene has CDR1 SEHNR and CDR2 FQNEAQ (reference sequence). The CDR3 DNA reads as TGTGCCAGCAGCTTATCCGGGAACATTCAGTACTTC. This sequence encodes CASSLSGNIQYF.

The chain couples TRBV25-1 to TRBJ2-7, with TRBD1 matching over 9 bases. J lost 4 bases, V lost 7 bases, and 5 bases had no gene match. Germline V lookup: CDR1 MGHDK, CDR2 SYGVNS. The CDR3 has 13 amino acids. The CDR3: CASTYGQGYEQYF. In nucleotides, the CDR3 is TGTGCCAGCACCTACGGACAGGGGTACGAGCAGTACTTC.

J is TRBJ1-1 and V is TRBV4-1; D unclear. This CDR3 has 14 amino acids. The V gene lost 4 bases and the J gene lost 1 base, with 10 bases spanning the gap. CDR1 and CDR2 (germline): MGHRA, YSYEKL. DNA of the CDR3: TGCGCCAGCAGCCCCGATTTGGCGAACACTGAAGCTTTCTTT. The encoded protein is CASSPDLANTEAFF.

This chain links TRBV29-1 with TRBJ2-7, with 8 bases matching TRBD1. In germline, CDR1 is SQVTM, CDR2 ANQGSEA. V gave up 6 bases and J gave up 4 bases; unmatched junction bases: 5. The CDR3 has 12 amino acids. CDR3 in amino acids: CSVRTGPYEQYF. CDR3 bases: TGCAGCGTACGGACAGGGCCTTACGAGCAGTACTTC.

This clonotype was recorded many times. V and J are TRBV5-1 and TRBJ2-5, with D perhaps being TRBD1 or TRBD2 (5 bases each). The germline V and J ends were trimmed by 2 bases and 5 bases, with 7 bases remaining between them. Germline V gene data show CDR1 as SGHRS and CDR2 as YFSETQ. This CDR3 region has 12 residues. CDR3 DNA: TGCGCCAGCAGCTTCGAGGGGGAGACCCAGTACTTC. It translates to CASSFEGETQYF.

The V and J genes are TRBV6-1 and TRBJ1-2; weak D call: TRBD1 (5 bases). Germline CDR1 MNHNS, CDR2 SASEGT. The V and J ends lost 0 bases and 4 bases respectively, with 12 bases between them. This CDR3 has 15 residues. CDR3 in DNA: TGTGCCAGCAGTGAAGCGAGGAGAGGGGCCTATGGCTACACCTTC. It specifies CASSEARRGAYGYTF.

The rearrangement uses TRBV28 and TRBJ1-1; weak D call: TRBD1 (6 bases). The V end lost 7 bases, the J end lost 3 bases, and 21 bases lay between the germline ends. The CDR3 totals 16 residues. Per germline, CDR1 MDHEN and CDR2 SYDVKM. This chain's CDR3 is CASTFRTALGDTEAFF. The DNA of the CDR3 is TGTGCCAGCACCTTCCGGACAGCGCTCGGGGACACTGAAGCTTTCTTT.

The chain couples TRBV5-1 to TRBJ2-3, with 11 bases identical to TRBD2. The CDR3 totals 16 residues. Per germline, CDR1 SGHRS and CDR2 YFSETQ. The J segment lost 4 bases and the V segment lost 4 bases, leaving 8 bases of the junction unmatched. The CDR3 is CASSLLLAGDPDTQYF. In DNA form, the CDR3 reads TGCGCCAGCAGCCTCCTACTAGCGGGAGATCCAGATACGCAGTATTTT.

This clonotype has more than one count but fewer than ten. The CDR3, as DNA: TGCGCCAGCAGCTCGCTCCGGGAGGCCTACGAGCAGTACTTC. It encodes CASSSLREAYEQYF. V is TRBV5-1 and J is TRBJ2-7; TRBD2 matches 7 bases. The CDR3 has 14 amino acids. Germline assignment: CDR1 SGHRS and CDR2 YFSETQ. Losses at the gene ends were 3 bases for V and 2 bases for J; bases not matched to a gene: 5.

The CDR3 spells CSARGEGNIQYF. The CDR3 DNA is TGCAGTGCTAGAGGGGAAGGAAACATTCAGTACTTC. This sequence joins TRBV20-1 and TRBJ2-4; D is ambiguous. V dropped 1 base and J dropped 6 bases, with 7 bases sitting between them. CDR3 size: 12 residues. CDR1 and CDR2 from the germline V gene are DFQATT and SNEGSKA (reference sequence).

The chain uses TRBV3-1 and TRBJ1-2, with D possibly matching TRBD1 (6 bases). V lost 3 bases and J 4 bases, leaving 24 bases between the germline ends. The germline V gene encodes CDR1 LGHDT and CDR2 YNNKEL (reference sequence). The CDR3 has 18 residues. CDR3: CASSQAFSGTMAVYGYTF. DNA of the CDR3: TGTGCCAGCAGCCAGGCCTTTTCCGGGACAATGGCGGTCTATGGCTACACCTTC.

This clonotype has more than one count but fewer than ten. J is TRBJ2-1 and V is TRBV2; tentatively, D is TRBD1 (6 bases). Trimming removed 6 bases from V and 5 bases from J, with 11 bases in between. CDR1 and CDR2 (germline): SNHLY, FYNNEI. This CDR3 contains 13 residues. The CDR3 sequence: CASRQGRDNEQFF. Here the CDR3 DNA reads TGTGCCAGCAGACAGGGACGGGACAATGAGCAGTTCTTC.

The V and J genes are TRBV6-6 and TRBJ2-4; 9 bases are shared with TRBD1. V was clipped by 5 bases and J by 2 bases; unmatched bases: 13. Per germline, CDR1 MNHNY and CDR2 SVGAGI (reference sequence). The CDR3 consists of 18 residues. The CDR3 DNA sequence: TGTGCCAGCAGTATCCCGGGACAGGGCAGTGTTACCAAAAACATTCAGTACTTC. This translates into CASSIPGQGSVTKNIQYF.

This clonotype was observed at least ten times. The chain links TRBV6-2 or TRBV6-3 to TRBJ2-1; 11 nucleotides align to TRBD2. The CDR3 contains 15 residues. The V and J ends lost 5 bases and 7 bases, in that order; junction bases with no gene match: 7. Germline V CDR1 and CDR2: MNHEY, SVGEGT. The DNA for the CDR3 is TGTGCCAGCAGTCCCGGGACTAGCGGAAAGAATGAGCAGTTCTTC. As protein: CASSPGTSGKNEQFF.

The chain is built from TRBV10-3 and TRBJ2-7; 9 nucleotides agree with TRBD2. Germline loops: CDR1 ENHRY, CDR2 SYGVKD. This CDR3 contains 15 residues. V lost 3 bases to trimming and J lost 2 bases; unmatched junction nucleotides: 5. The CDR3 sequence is CAISESAGGPYEQYF. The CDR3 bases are TGTGCCATCAGTGAATCAGCGGGAGGTCCCTACGAGCAGTACTTC.

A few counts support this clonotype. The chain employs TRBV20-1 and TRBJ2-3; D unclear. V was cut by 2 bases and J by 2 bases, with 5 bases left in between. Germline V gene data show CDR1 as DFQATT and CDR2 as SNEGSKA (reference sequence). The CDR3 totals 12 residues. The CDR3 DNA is TGCAGTGCTAGACAGAACACAGATACGCAGTATTTT. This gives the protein CSARQNTDTQYF.

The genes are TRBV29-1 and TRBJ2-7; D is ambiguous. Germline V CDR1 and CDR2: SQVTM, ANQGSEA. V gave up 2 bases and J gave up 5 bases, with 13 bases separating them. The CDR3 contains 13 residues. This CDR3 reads CSVELWAENEQYF. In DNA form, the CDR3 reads TGCAGCGTTGAATTGTGGGCGGAAAACGAGCAGTACTTC.

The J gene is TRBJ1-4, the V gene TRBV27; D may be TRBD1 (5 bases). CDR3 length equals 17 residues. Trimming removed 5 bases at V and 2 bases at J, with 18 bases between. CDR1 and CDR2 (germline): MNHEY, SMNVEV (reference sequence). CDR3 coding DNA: TGTGCCAGCAGTGGGGGTCGTGTTGGAAGGACTAATGAAAAACTGTTTTTT. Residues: CASSGGRVGRTNEKLFF.

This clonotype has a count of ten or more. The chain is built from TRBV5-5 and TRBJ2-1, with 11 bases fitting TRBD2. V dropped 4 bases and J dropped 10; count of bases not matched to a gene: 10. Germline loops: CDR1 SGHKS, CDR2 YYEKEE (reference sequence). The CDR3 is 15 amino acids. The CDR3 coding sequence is TGTGCCAGCAGCCTGGGACTAGCGGCCCCTCGGGAGCAGTTCTTC. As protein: CASSLGLAAPREQFF. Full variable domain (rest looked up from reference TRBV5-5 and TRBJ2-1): DAGVTQSPTHLIKTRGQQVTLRCSPISGHKSVSWYQQVLGQGPQFIFQYYEKEERGRGNFPDRFSARQFPNYSSELNVNALLLGDSALYLCASSLGLAAPREQFFGPGTRLTVL.

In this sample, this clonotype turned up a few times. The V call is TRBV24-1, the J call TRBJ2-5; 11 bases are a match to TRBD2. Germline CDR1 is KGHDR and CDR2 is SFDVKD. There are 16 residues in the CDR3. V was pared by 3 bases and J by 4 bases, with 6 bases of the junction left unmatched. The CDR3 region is CATSDPSGRHGETQYF. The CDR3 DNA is TGTGCCACCAGTGATCCTAGCGGGAGGCATGGAGAGACCCAGTACTTC.

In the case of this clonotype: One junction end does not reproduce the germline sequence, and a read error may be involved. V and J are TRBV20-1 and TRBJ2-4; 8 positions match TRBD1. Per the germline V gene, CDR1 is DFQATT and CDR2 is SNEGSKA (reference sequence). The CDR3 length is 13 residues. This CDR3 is CSVKTGAKNIQYF. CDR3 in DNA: TGCAGTGTCAAGACAGGGGCCAAAAACATCCAGTACTTC.

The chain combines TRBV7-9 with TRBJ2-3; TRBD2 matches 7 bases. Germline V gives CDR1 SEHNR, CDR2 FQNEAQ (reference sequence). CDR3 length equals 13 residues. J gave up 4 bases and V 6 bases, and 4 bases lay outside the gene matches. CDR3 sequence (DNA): TGTGCCAGCAGGGGGGACTACGCAGATACGCAGTATTTT. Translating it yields CASRGDYADTQYF.

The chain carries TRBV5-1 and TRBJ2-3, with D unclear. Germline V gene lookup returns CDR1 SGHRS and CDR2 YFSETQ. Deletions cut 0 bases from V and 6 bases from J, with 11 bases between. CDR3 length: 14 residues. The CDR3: CASSLGGLYDTQYF. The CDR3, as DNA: TGCGCCAGCAGCTTGGGAGGCCTTTACGATACGCAGTATTTT. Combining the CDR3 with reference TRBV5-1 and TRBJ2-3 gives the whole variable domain KAGVTQTPRYLIKTRGQQVTLSCSPISGHRSVSWYQQTPGQGLQFLFEYFSETQRNKGNFPGRFSGRQFSNSRSEMNVSTLELGDSALYLCASSLGGLYDTQYFGPGTRLTVL.

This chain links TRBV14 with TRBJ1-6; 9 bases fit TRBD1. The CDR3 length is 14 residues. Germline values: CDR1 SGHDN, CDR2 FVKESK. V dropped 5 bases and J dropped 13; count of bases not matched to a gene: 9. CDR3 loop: CASSVQGAPLPLHF. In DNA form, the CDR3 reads TGTGCCAGCAGCGTACAGGGGGCCCCTTTGCCCCTCCACTTT.